This T cell receptor (beta chain) was identified during a study of blood T cell repertoires in COVID-19. Study-level background: Sites across the United States, Italy and Spain contributed samples from acute and convalescent COVID-19.

Per the germline V gene, CDR1 is MNHEY and CDR2 is SMNVEV (reference sequence). V lost 5 bases and J lost 4; bases outside the gene matches: 7. This CDR3 is 16 amino acids long. Cohorts were based on clinical histories the participants reported. It was within 2 weeks before study entry that exposed participants met a COVID-19 case. Original data processing: How many nucleated cells were present was estimated from reference gene primer amplification. This table comes from immunoSEQ multiplex PCR, and its TCRdb copy is limited to in-frame clones, with some not included. The DNA gave D and trimming, while V, J and clone size come from that table. Counted here are 430,000 or so clones, over 75% occurring once; the ten biggest clones make up roughly 1.4%.

This TCR came from a woman aged 18-29 years who had been exposed to COVID-19. This sequence joins TRBV27 and TRBJ2-3; 12 bases agree with TRBD2. The sample consisted of PBMCs or T cells enriched from blood (not recorded which). CDR3 sequence reads: CASSRGLAGIADTQYF. CDR3 nucleotide sequence: TGTGCCAGCAGTCGAGGACTAGCGGGAATAGCAGATACGCAGTATTTT.